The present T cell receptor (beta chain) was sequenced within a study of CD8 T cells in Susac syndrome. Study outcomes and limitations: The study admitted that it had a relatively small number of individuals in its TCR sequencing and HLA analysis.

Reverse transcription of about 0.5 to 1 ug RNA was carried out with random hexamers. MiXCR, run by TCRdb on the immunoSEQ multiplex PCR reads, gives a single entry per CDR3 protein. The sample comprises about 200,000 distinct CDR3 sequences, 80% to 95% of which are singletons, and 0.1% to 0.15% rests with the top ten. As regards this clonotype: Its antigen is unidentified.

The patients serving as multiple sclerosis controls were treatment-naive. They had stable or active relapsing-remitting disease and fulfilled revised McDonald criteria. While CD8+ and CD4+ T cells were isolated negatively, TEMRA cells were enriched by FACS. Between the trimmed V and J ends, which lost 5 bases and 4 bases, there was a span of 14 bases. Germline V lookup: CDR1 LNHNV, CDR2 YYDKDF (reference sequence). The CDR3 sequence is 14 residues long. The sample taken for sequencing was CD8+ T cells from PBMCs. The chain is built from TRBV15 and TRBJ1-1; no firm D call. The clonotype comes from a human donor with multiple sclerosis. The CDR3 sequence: CATSQTQRFTEAFF. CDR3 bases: TGTGCCACCAGCCAGACCCAAAGGTTCACTGAAGCTTTCTTT.